What follows are 31 T cell receptor beta chains derived from one specimen sequenced in a study of CD8+CD57+ T cells in acquired aplastic anemia. Genomic DNA constituted the template upon which TCR beta VDJ and CDR3 profiling was performed. TCRdb fed the reads into MiXCR, producing one record per CDR3 protein. The sample carries about 400,000 distinct CDR3 sequences, around 72% recorded once. Sequencing used sorted CD4+, CD8+, or CD8+CD57+ T cells (not recorded which) from PBMCs. These receptors were taken from a human donor in good health, serving as a control.

This clonotype was detected many times. The chain uses TRBV6-1 and TRBJ1-1, with D uncertain. The CDR3 runs to 14 residues. The germline V gene has CDR1 MNHNS and CDR2 SASEGT. Trimming shortened V by 4 bases and J by 1 base, and 10 bases separated the two germline ends. The CDR3 DNA follows: TGTGCCAGCAGTGTAAGTCTCTGGAACACTGAAGCTTTCTTT. Protein sequence: CASSVSLWNTEAFF.

With respect to this clonotype: A much larger clone lies one base from this, so it may be a read error. The rearrangement links TRBV7-6 to TRBJ2-4; a possible D gene is TRBD1 (8 bases). There are 17 residues in the CDR3. V was trimmed by 5 bases and J by 0 bases, leaving 17 bases between them. Germline-derived CDR1 and CDR2 are SGHVS and FNYEAQ. The CDR3 DNA is TGTGCCAGCAGCAGAGCACAGGGGGGGCTAGCCAAAAACATTCAGTACTTC. Its translation: CASSRAQGGLAKNIQYF.

Comments on this clonotype: This may be a read error, as it is one base from a much larger clone. The gene calls are TRBV5-8 and TRBJ1-5; D remains unclear. Trimming left V 4 bases short and J 9 bases short, with 11 bases between. The CDR3 extends over 12 amino acids. CDR1 and CDR2 (germline): SGHTS, YDEGEE. The CDR3, as DNA: TGTGCCAGCAGCGACCGGTGGGGGCCCCAGCATTTT. Protein sequence: CASSDRWGPQHF. The complete variable domain, with remaining parts taken from reference TRBV5-8 and TRBJ1-5, reads EAGVTQSPTHLIKTRGQQATLRCSPISGHTSVYWYQQALGLGLQFLLWYDEGEERNRGNFPPRFSGRQFPNYSSELNVNALELEDSALYLCASSDRWGPQHFGDGTRLSIL.

J is TRBJ1-5 and V is TRBV12-3 or TRBV12-4; the D is unclear. The CDR3 covers 13 residues. The V and J ends lost 6 bases and 6 bases respectively, with 12 bases between them. The CDR3 loop is CASSESVGQPQHF. The CDR3 DNA sequence: TGTGCCAGCAGCGAAAGCGTGGGTCAGCCCCAGCATTTT.

The table lists this clonotype with many counts. The chain couples TRBV7-2 to TRBJ1-5; D remains unclear. The CDR3 loop spans 13 amino acids. V gave up 2 bases and J gave up 4 bases, with 6 bases separating them. Germline-derived CDR1 and CDR2 are SGHTA and FQGNSA. As DNA, the CDR3 is TGTGCCAGCAGCTTATCTCCTAATCAGCCCCAGCATTTT. Its protein is CASSLSPNQPQHF.

The rearrangement links TRBV25-1 to TRBJ2-3, with 11 bases matching TRBD2. Germline CDR1 is MGHDK and CDR2 is SYGVNS. This CDR3 is 17 amino acids long. V shed 4 bases, J shed 10 bases, and the junction held 16 bases outside the gene matches. CDR3 amino acids: CASSAARRLAGIDAQYF. The CDR3 nucleotides are TGTGCCAGCAGTGCAGCACGCCGACTAGCGGGGATAGACGCGCAGTATTTT.

Concerning this clonotype itself: Compared with germline, one end of the junction differs, possibly owing to a read error. The rearrangement links TRBV7-2 to TRBJ1-5; D uncertain. Germline CDR1 reads SGHTA; CDR2 reads FQGNSA. The CDR3 runs to 13 residues. DNA of the CDR3: TGTGCCAGCACGCGTGGAAGAGAGACCCAGCACTATTGG. The encoded protein is CASTRGRETQHYW.

The chain joins TRBV24-1 to TRBJ2-3; a weak D match, TRBD2 (6 bases). There are 15 residues in the CDR3. Per the germline V gene, CDR1 is KGHDR and CDR2 is SFDVKD. Trimming shortened V by 11 bases and J by 2 bases, and 19 bases separated the two germline ends. CDR3: CASSPVGGNTDTQYF. The CDR3 DNA reads TGTGCCAGCAGCCCGGTCGGAGGGAACACAGATACGCAGTATTTT.

The genes are TRBV7-4 and TRBJ1-4; 9 positions agree with TRBD1. This CDR3 comprises 15 residues. In germline, CDR1 is SGHVT, CDR2 SQSDAQ. V shed 6 bases and J 6 bases; nucleotides not matched to a gene: 8. The CDR3 sequence is CASRPPGTGYEKLFF. The CDR3 nucleotides read TGTGCCAGCAGGCCTCCCGGGACAGGGTATGAAAAACTGTTTTTT.

Only one count was recorded for this clonotype. The chain couples TRBV7-9 to TRBJ2-5; perhaps D is TRBD1 or TRBD2 (5 bases each). The CDR3 covers 16 residues. Germline CDR1 reads SEHNR; CDR2 reads FQNEAQ (reference sequence). V lost 1 base and J lost 11, with 23 bases in between. The CDR3 protein is CASSLEAGANEKLQYF. The CDR3 coding sequence is TGTGCCAGCAGCTTAGAAGCCGGGGCTAATGAAAAACTGCAGTACTTC.

The count of this clonotype is one. This chain joins TRBV10-3 and TRBJ1-5; D is unclear. V dropped 10 bases and J dropped 1 base, with 8 bases sitting between them. This CDR3 has 12 residues. Germline V gene lookup returns CDR1 ENHRY and CDR2 SYGVKD. CDR3 coding DNA: TGTGCCAGCACCATAAGCAATCAGCCCCAGCATTTT. Encoded protein: CASTISNQPQHF.

This clonotype was counted many times. This chain links TRBV12-3 or TRBV12-4 with TRBJ1-5; 9 nucleotides match TRBD1. The CDR3 sequence is 15 residues long. Unmatched junction bases numbered 8, after V lost 5 bases and J lost 6 bases. The DNA for the CDR3 is TGTGCCAGCAGTCCACAGGGGGCGCGGGTTCAGCCCCAGCATTTT. This translates into CASSPQGARVQPQHF.

This clonotype was seen more than once but under ten times. The gene calls are TRBV7-9 and TRBJ2-1; tentative D call: TRBD1 (6 bases). V was cut by 4 bases and J by 9 bases, with 10 bases left in between. The CDR3 is 12 residues long. Germline-derived CDR1 and CDR2 are SEHNR and FQNEAQ (reference sequence). CDR3 sequence: CASSSQGSEQFF. CDR3 in DNA: TGTGCCAGCAGCTCACAGGGTAGTGAGCAGTTCTTC.

J is TRBJ1-1 and V is TRBV7-3; D is perhaps TRBD1 (6 bases). Germline CDR1 reads SGHTA; CDR2 reads FQGTGA. The CDR3 covers 14 residues. V dropped 5 bases and J dropped 2 bases, with 12 bases sitting between them. This CDR3 reads CASSVGQHNTEAFF. The CDR3 bases are TGTGCCAGCAGCGTTGGACAGCACAACACTGAAGCTTTCTTT.

Only a few counts were recorded for this clonotype. V and J are TRBV20-1 and TRBJ2-7, with TRBD2 identical over 7 bases. CDR3 length: 13 amino acids. The J segment lost 7 bases and the V segment lost 0 bases, leaving 6 bases of the junction unmatched. The germline CDR1 and CDR2 sequences are DFQATT and SNEGSKA (reference sequence). CDR3 protein: CSARDLAVEEQYF. CDR3 bases: TGCAGTGCTAGAGACCTAGCGGTGGAGGAGCAGTACTTC.

This clonotype came up many times. The chain combines TRBV7-3 with TRBJ2-1; D is uncertain. The CDR3 covers 12 residues. Trimming cost V 4 bases and J 5 bases, with 6 bases left between them. The germline V gene has CDR1 SGHTA and CDR2 FQGTGA. The DNA of the CDR3 is TGTGCCAGCAGCTCCCGGAACAATGAGCAGTTCTTC. Its protein is CASSSRNNEQFF.

The chain joins TRBV7-2 to TRBJ1-5, with TRBD1 identical over 7 bases. The germline V gene has CDR1 SGHTA and CDR2 FQGNSA. V lost 5 bases and J lost 10; bases outside the gene matches: 17. CDR3 size: 16 residues. The CDR3 protein is CASSASGRDSGLPQHF. CDR3 nucleotide sequence: TGTGCCAGCAGCGCTAGCGGCCGGGACAGTGGACTTCCCCAGCATTTT.

This sequence joins TRBV7-7 and TRBJ2-7; D possibly corresponds to TRBD2 (6 bases). The CDR3 spans 13 residues. Germline V gives CDR1 SSHAT, CDR2 FNYEAQ (reference sequence). This CDR3 is CASSRRAQGETYV. The CDR3 bases are TGTGCTAGCAGCAGGAGGGCCCAGGGCGAGACCTACGTC.

As concerns this clonotype: As the CDR3 is not closed by the conserved phenylalanine or tryptophan, this likely results from a read error. It is unclear where the CDR3 begins or ends on the DNA, so no DNA is shown, and the CDR3 is as TCRdb lists it. This chain connects TRBV2 to TRBJ1-2; TRBD1, as called in the table, went unchecked against the DNA. Germline CDR1 SNHLY, CDR2 FYNNEI. The CDR3 is made up of 15 amino acids, end residues included. The CDR3 loop reads CASTATRETEAVFTQ.

The CDR3 sequence is CASSPTLEGALYEQYF. As DNA, the CDR3 is TGTGCCAGCAGCCCCACCCTGGAGGGGGCCCTCTACGAGCAGTACTTC. The chain employs TRBV9 and TRBJ2-7; D might be TRBD1 (7 bases). The CDR3 has 16 residues. Germline V CDR1 and CDR2: SGDLS, YYNGEE. V lost 4 bases, J lost 3 bases, and 20 bases lay in between.

As to this clonotype: The junction and the germline gene differ at one end; a read error may be behind it. The V gene is TRBV7-2, the J gene TRBJ2-1; D may be TRBD1 (5 bases). There are 15 residues in the CDR3. The germline V gene has CDR1 SGHTA and CDR2 FQGNSA. The CDR3 DNA reads as TGTGCCAGCAGCAAGGATAGGGGATACTCCAATGAGCAGTGCTTC. Protein product: CASSKDRGYSNEQCF.

Notes on this clonotype: Sequence at one end of the junction differs from germline and may be a read error. The gene calls are TRBV9 and TRBJ1-1; 7 nucleotides align to TRBD1. Germline CDR1 reads SGDLS; CDR2 reads YYNGEE. This CDR3 is 12 amino acids long. The CDR3 loop reads CVSSVRGRAAFF. The DNA of the CDR3 is TGTGTCAGCAGCGTAAGGGGGCGCGCGGCTTTCTTT.

This clonotype was seen only once. The chain couples TRBV25-1 to TRBJ2-4, with a possible D match to TRBD2 (7 bases). V was cut by 5 bases and J by 7 bases, with 15 bases left in between. Germline V CDR1 and CDR2: MGHDK, SYGVNS. This CDR3 has 14 amino acids. Here the CDR3 DNA reads TGTGCCAGCAGTCTTACAGGGAGGGGGAACATTCAGTACTTC. Translating gives CASSLTGRGNIQYF.

At least ten counts were recorded for this clonotype. The J gene is TRBJ1-1, the V gene TRBV5-1; D is undetermined. Germline CDR1 is SGHRS and CDR2 is YFSETQ. This CDR3 region has 14 residues. The ends were cut back, 4 bases at V and 10 bases at J, with 20 bases in the middle. CDR3 coding DNA: TGCGCCAGCAGCAAGGCGGAGAGACGCGACGCAGCTTTCTTT. This translates into CASSKAERRDAAFF.

V gene TRBV2 combines with J gene TRBJ2-5; TRBD1 might be the D (6 bases). This CDR3 is built from 15 residues. Germline V lookup: CDR1 SNHLY, CDR2 FYNNEI. The ends were cut back, 8 bases at V and 1 base at J, with 17 bases in the middle. In nucleotides, the CDR3 is TGTGCCAGCCGTTCTCCCAGGGGAGCCCAAGAGACCCAGTACTTC. This gives the protein CASRSPRGAQETQYF.

V and J are TRBV30 and TRBJ1-3; 8 bases fit TRBD1. The CDR3 loop spans 18 amino acids. Germline CDR1 is GTSNPN and CDR2 is SVGIG (reference sequence). J was trimmed by 2 bases and V by 0 bases; bases with no gene match: 12. The CDR3 coding sequence is TGTGCCTGGAGTGTACCGACAGGGGATACGGGGGCTGGAAACACCATATATTTT. It yields the protein CAWSVPTGDTGAGNTIYF.

In the case of this clonotype: At one end the junction does not follow the germline gene, possibly because of a read error. The V and J genes are TRBV9 and TRBJ1-1; D call uncertain. The CDR3 is made up of 14 amino acids. Per germline, CDR1 SGDLS and CDR2 YYNGEE. CDR3 amino acids: CASSVVGGNYGYIF. Here the CDR3 DNA reads TGTGCCAGCAGCGTAGTCGGAGGAAACTATGGCTACATCTTT.

The J gene is TRBJ2-3, the V gene TRBV11-2, with no clear D. The CDR3 runs 12 residues. V shed 4 bases and J shed 10 bases, with 12 bases lying between them. Germline CDR1 and CDR2: SGHAT and FQNNGV. CDR3 in DNA: TGTGCCAGCAGCTCCAGAGCGCAGGCGCAGTATTTT. This gives the protein CASSSRAQAQYF.

This clonotype has ten or more counts. This rearrangement joins TRBV7-9 to TRBJ2-7; possible D gene TRBD2, 6 bases. Germline assignment: CDR1 SEHNR and CDR2 FQNEAQ (reference sequence). With 1 base removed from V and 1 base from J, the gap between germline ends came to 11 bases. CDR3 length: 15 residues. In DNA form, the CDR3 reads TGTGCCAGCAGCTTAGGGGACTTCTATTCCTACGAGCAGTACTTC. Amino acids: CASSLGDFYSYEQYF.

The rearrangement uses TRBV12-3 or TRBV12-4 and TRBJ2-3, with no clear D. The CDR3 consists of 18 residues. V lost 6 bases and J lost 0, with 22 bases in between. The DNA of the CDR3 is TGTGCCAGCAGCCCAGATCGGCCGCTGGTCTCTAGCACAGATACGCAGTATTTT. This encodes CASSPDRPLVSSTDTQYF.

This chain links TRBV25-1 with TRBJ1-2, with D perhaps TRBD1 (6 bases). The CDR3 totals 14 residues. Germline CDR1 reads MGHDK; CDR2 reads SYGVNS. V lost 5 bases to trimming and J lost 3 bases, with 13 bases between them. CDR3 DNA sequence: TGTGCCAGCAGTTCCTCAGGGGCTTACTATGGCTACACCTTC. This translates into CASSSSGAYYGYTF.